The present T cell receptor beta chain was sequenced within a study of T cells in Graves' hyperthyroidism and ophthalmopathy. This clonotype was seen repeatedly, ten times or more. Authors of the study amplified TCR beta CDR3 regions from RNA transcripts. The TCR CDR3 was amplified in a first-round RT-PCR using the HTBI primer set. TCRdb redid the calling of the multiplex PCR reads with MiXCR, one entry per CDR3 protein. Seen here are more than 500,000 distinct CDR3 sequences, roughly 14% observed once, and the top ten hold approximately 4.3%. The sequenced sample was blood. The receptor's source is a woman aged 40 to 50 with Graves' ophthalmopathy.

CDR3 nucleotides: TGTGCCAGCAGCGCGACACAGGGAGGAACCGGGGAGCTGTTTTTT. It is translated as CASSATQGGTGELFF. The chain is built from TRBV7-9 and TRBJ2-2; D is tentatively TRBD1 or TRBD2 (6 bases each). Trimming removed 5 bases at V and 5 bases at J, with 15 bases between. This CDR3 is built from 15 residues. Germline-derived CDR1 and CDR2 are SEHNR and FQNEAQ (reference sequence).